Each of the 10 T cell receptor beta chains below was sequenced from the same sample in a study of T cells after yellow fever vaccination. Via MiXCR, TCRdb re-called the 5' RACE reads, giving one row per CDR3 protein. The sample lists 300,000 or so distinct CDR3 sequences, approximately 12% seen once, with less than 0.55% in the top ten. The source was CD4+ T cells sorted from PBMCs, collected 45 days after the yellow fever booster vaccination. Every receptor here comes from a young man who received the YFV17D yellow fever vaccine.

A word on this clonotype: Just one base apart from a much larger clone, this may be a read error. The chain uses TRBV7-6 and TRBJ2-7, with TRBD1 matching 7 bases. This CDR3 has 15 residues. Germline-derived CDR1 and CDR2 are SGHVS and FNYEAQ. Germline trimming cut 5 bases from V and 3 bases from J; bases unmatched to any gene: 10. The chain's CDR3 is CASSPRRQGLYEQYF. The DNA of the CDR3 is TGTGCCAGCAGCCCCCGGAGACAGGGTCTCTACGAGCAGTACTTC.

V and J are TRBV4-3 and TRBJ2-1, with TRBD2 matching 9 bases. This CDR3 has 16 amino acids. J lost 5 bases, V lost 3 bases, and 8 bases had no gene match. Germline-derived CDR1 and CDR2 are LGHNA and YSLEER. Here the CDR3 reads CASSQAGGRVHNEQFF. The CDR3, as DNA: TGCGCCAGCAGCCAGGCGGGCGGGAGGGTTCACAATGAGCAGTTCTTC.

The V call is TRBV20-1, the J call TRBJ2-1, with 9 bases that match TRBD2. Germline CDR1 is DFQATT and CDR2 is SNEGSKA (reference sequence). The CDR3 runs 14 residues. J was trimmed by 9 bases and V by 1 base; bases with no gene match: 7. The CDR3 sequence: CSARVAGEAREQFF. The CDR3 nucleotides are TGCAGTGCTAGAGTAGCGGGGGAGGCTCGTGAGCAGTTCTTC.

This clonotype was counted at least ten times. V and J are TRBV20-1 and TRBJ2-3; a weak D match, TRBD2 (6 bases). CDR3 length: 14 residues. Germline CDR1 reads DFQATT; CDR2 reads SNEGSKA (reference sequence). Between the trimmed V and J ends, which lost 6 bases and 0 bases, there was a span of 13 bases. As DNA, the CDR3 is TGCAGTGCAATAGCGGCGACTAGCACAGATACGCAGTATTTT. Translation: CSAIAATSTDTQYF.

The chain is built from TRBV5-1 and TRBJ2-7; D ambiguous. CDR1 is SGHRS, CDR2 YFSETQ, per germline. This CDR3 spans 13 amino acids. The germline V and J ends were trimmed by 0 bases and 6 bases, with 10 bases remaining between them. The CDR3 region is CASSLENRSEQYF. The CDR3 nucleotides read TGCGCCAGCAGCTTGGAGAACAGATCCGAGCAGTACTTC.

The CDR3 sequence: CASSPRGPLDAYEQYF. CDR3 DNA sequence: TGTGCCAGCTCACCAAGGGGCCCATTAGACGCGTACGAGCAGTACTTC. The V and J genes are TRBV18 and TRBJ2-7; a weak D match, TRBD1 (5 bases). Germline-derived CDR1 and CDR2 are KGHSH and LQKENI. CDR3 length: 16 amino acids. Between the trimmed V and J ends, which lost 2 bases and 4 bases, there was a span of 18 bases.

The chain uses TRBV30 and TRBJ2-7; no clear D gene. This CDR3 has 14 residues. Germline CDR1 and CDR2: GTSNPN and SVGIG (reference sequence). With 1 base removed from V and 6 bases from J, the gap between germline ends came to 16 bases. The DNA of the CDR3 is TGTGCCTGGAGTGGACGGAAACTACTACCCGAGCAGTACTTC. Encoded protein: CAWSGRKLLPEQYF.

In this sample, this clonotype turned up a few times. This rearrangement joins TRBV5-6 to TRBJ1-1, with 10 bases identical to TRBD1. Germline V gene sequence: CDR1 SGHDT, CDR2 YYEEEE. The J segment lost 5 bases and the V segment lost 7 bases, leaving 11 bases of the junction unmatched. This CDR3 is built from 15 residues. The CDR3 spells CASYDRGRVGTEAFF. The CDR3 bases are TGTGCCAGCTACGACAGGGGGCGAGTAGGAACTGAAGCTTTCTTT.

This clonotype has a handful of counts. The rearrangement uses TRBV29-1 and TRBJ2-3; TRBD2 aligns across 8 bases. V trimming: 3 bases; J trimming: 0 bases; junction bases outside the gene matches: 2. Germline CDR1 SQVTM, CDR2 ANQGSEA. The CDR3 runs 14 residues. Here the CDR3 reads CSVDGTRSTDTQYF. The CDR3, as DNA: TGCAGCGTTGATGGGACTAGAAGCACAGATACGCAGTATTTT.

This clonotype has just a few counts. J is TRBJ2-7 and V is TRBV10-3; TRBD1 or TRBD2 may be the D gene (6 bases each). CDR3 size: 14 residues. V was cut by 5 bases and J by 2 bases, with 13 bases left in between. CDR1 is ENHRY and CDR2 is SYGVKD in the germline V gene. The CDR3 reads CAISPSGGTYEQYF. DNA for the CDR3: TGTGCCATCAGTCCCTCCGGGGGCACCTACGAGCAGTACTTC.